This T cell receptor (beta chain) was profiled in a study of cytomegalovirus exposure and HLA in healthy donors. Germline V gene data show CDR1 as SNHLY and CDR2 as FYNNEI. This CDR3 region has 12 residues. V gave up 7 bases and J gave up 5 bases, with 11 bases separating them. Primers included in the PCR were 60 Vbeta and 13 Jbeta primers. The repertoire was sequenced with immunoSEQ multiplex PCR; TCRdb's copy has only in-frame clones and lacks some. This sample has some 180,000 clones, with 70% to 80% found just once. Worth noting for this clone: Antigen: not known.

Study-wide points: Most sequenced TCRs were rare (though some public TCRs occurred in many donors). TCR beta V- and J-gene trimming was later associated with a missense DCLRE1C variant. In all likelihood, a cluster of highly shared sequence variants was a sequencing artifact.

The chain joins TRBV2 to TRBJ1-2; unclear D gene. The sample consisted of PBMCs. The sequence was collected from a woman between 25 and 40 years old in good health and CMV-seropositive. The CDR3 region has the DNA TGTGCCAGCATGCAGTTGTCATATGGCTACACCTTC. Encoded protein: CASMQLSYGYTF.